A single sample gave rise to the 11 T cell receptor beta chains below, sequenced in a study of T cell changes during pregnancy in multiple sclerosis. Assay: immunoSEQ multiplex PCR; the TCRdb copy retains only in-frame clones and omits some. The sample consists of around 73,000 clones, around 92% of them appearing once. This specimen consisted of peripheral blood, obtained in the third trimester of pregnancy. These receptors originate from a female donor in good health, enrolled as a control in a pregnancy study.

This rearrangement joins TRBV5-4 to TRBJ2-7; 8 nucleotides agree with TRBD1. The germline V gene has CDR1 SGHNT and CDR2 YYREEE (reference sequence). The junction had 7 bases not matched to a gene; V was cut back by 2 bases and J by 3 bases. The CDR3 length is 15 residues. The CDR3: CASSLPGQASYEQYF. CDR3 nucleotides: TGTGCCAGCAGCTTACCGGGACAGGCAAGCTACGAGCAGTACTTC.

V is TRBV2 and J is TRBJ1-4; 11 bases agree with TRBD1. Per the germline V gene, CDR1 is SNHLY and CDR2 is FYNNEI. The CDR3 has 15 amino acids. V lost 2 bases and J lost 7; bases outside the gene matches: 3. The CDR3 is CASSERGTGGEKLFF. In DNA form, the CDR3 reads TGTGCCAGCAGTGAAAGAGGGACAGGGGGTGAAAAACTGTTTTTT.

The rearrangement links TRBV6-6 to TRBJ2-7, with D perhaps TRBD1 (5 bases). Per germline, CDR1 MNHNY and CDR2 SVGAGI (reference sequence). The CDR3 has 16 residues. Trimming shortened V by 0 bases and J by 1 base, and 13 bases separated the two germline ends. The CDR3 spells CASSYSQGDGSYEQYF. The CDR3 DNA reads TGTGCCAGCAGTTACTCGCAGGGCGACGGATCCTACGAGCAGTACTTC.

This sequence joins TRBV18 and TRBJ1-1, with TRBD1 matching over 7 bases. V dropped 2 bases and J dropped 0; count of bases not matched to a gene: 0. There are 14 residues in the CDR3. CDR1 and CDR2 from the germline V gene are KGHSH and LQKENI. Here the CDR3 reads CASSPRGLNTEAFF. The CDR3 DNA follows: TGTGCCAGCTCACCAAGGGGGCTGAACACTGAAGCTTTCTTT.

The genes are TRBV6-6 and TRBJ2-4; 7 positions match TRBD2. J gave up 3 bases and V 4 bases, and 6 bases lay outside the gene matches. Germline-derived CDR1 and CDR2 are MNHNY and SVGAGI (reference sequence). The CDR3 consists of 15 residues. CDR3 bases: TGTGCCAGCAGTTTGCGGGAGTGGGGCAAAAACATTCAGTACTTC. It specifies CASSLREWGKNIQYF.

The V gene is TRBV11-3, the J gene TRBJ1-1; TRBD1 is a possible D gene (5 bases). This CDR3 spans 13 amino acids. V lost 1 base, J lost 4 bases, and 7 bases lay in between. The germline gives CDR1 SGHNT, CDR2 YENEEA. In DNA form, the CDR3 reads TGTGCCAGCAGCTTAGTAGGGGCCACTGAAGCTTTCTTT. Protein: CASSLVGATEAFF.

This clone was recorded only once. The chain is built from TRBV27 and TRBJ2-3; TRBD2 is a possible D gene (5 bases). Germline CDR1 reads MNHEY; CDR2 reads SMNVEV (reference sequence). V was shortened by 5 bases and J by 5 bases, with 11 bases between the two germline ends. The CDR3 sequence is 13 residues long. In DNA form, the CDR3 reads TGTGCCAGCAGTCTGGTCGCGGGAGATACGCAGTATTTT. It is translated as CASSLVAGDTQYF.

The rearrangement uses TRBV6-1 and TRBJ1-4, with 8 bases that match TRBD1. The germline gives CDR1 MNHNS, CDR2 SASEGT. The CDR3 consists of 14 residues. Trimming at V came to 6 bases and at J to 6 bases, leaving 6 bases not matched to a gene. The CDR3 coding sequence is TGTGCCAGCAGGCTTGACAGGGGAGATGAAAAACTGTTTTTT. Translated: CASRLDRGDEKLFF.

The V gene is TRBV2, the J gene TRBJ1-6; TRBD1 matches at 9 bases. Germline CDR1 and CDR2: SNHLY and FYNNEI. V shed 11 bases and J 6 bases; nucleotides not matched to a gene: 8. The CDR3 length is 14 residues. The CDR3 region has the DNA TGTGCCGGGTCACAGGGGGCTTTTAATTCACCCCTCCACTTT. Encoded protein: CAGSQGAFNSPLHF.

V gene TRBV7-6 combines with J gene TRBJ2-3; 10 bases align to TRBD2. From germline, CDR1 is SGHVS and CDR2 FNYEAQ. With 0 bases clipped from V and 8 bases from J, the junction kept 8 bases outside the gene matches. CDR3 size: 16 residues. The CDR3 sequence: CASSLAVAGGHGTQYF. The CDR3 nucleotides are TGTGCCAGCAGCTTAGCGGTAGCGGGGGGCCACGGTACGCAGTATTTT.

The V call is TRBV2, the J call TRBJ2-1; 8 bases line up with TRBD2. This CDR3 region has 15 residues. V was clipped by 4 bases and J by 9 bases; unmatched bases: 11. Germline V gene data show CDR1 as SNHLY and CDR2 as FYNNEI. CDR3 coding DNA: TGTGCCAGCAGTGGCGGAACGGGAGGGCCGGGTGAGCAGTTCTTC. It specifies CASSGGTGGPGEQFF.